These T cell receptor beta chains were read from a single sample in a study of T cell repertoires in cytomegalovirus infection. These receptors are not linked to any known antigen. TCRdb reanalysed the reads using MiXCR and keeps one entry per CDR3 protein. The sample yields some 700,000 distinct CDR3 sequences, around 30% seen once. This specimen was cultured PBMCs, taken from culture after CMV antigen stimulation. The receptors were sampled from a human donor in good health (CMV status not recorded). Some clones in this sample may be carry-over from other donors' samples. The CDR3 runs from the conserved cysteine through the conserved F or W. Fields, in order: V gene, J gene, clone size, D gene, CDR3 DNA, CDR3 protein. The D gene is left open where the match is weak. Some rows have no size entry. The others give once, few or many, or a class for an expanded clone.

V: TRBV12-3/TRBV12-4; J: TRBJ1-2; size: many; D: NA; DNA: TGTGCCAGCAGTTTGAGGGGCGCAGGAAACTATGGCTACACCTTC; CDR3: CASSLRGAGNYGYTF
V: TRBV7-2; J: TRBJ1-5; size: many; D: TRBD1; DNA: TGTGCCAGCAGCTTATCGACAGGGGTCAATCAGCCCCAGCATTTT; CDR3: CASSLSTGVNQPQHF
V: TRBV5-1; J: TRBJ2-1; size: NA; D: TRBD1; DNA: TGCGCCAGCAGCGAGGGGGACAGATCCTTTTACAATGAGCAGTTCTTC; CDR3: CASSEGDRSFYNEQFF
V: TRBV20-1; J: TRBJ1-2; size: NA; D: NA; DNA: TGCAGTGCTAGAGGGAGTAACTATGGCTACACCTTC; CDR3: CSARGSNYGYTF
V: TRBV12-3/TRBV12-4; J: TRBJ1-1; size: many; D: NA; DNA: TGTGCCAGCAGCCCGAGTAATATGAACACTGAAGCTTTCTTT; CDR3: CASSPSNMNTEAFF
V: TRBV7-2; J: TRBJ2-5; size: NA; D: TRBD2; DNA: TGTGCCAGCAGCTCTTTAGCGGGAACAGAGACCCAGCACTTC; CDR3: CASSSLAGTETQHF
V: TRBV19; J: TRBJ2-1; size: NA; D: TRBD2; DNA: TGTGCCAGTAGCTTCGGTAGCGGGGGGGTGGCAGGGCAGTTCTTC; CDR3: CASSFGSGGVAGQFF
V: TRBV7-4; J: TRBJ2-1; size: NA; D: TRBD2; DNA: TGTGCCAGCAGACAACAGGGTCTGGCGGGGGGAGAGCAGTTCTTC; CDR3: CASRQQGLAGGEQFF
V: TRBV11-2; J: TRBJ2-3; size: few; D: TRBD2; DNA: TGTGCCAGCAGCTCCTCTCGCGGGAGGGCGGCTACGCAGTATTTT; CDR3: CASSSSRGRAATQYF
V: TRBV24-1; J: TRBJ1-4; size: NA; D: TRBD1; DNA: TGTGCCACCAGTGACCCTGGGACAGGGAATGAAAAACTGTTTTTT; CDR3: CATSDPGTGNEKLFF
V: TRBV7-2; J: TRBJ1-5; size: many; D: NA; DNA: TGTGCCAGCGCAACGGGTAATCAGCCCCAGCATTTT; CDR3: CASATGNQPQHF
V: TRBV11-2; J: TRBJ2-3; size: few; D: TRBD2; DNA: TGTGCCAGCAGCTTGACGGGAGGGTTTAGCACAGATACGCAGTATTTT; CDR3: CASSLTGGFSTDTQYF
V: TRBV20-1; J: TRBJ1-6; size: NA; D: NA; DNA: TGCAGTGCTAGAGGTTTTGAACGGATGAATTCACCCCTCCACTTT; CDR3: CSARGFERMNSPLHF
V: TRBV6-2/TRBV6-3; J: TRBJ2-5; size: many; D: NA; DNA: TGTGCCAGCAGTTCCCGACGACAGTCCAACCGGGAGACCCAGTACTTC; CDR3: CASSSRRQSNRETQYF
V: TRBV5-4; J: TRBJ2-1; size: few; D: NA; DNA: TGTGCCAGCAGCTCGAACCCTTCCCTCTCCTACAATGAGCAGTTCTTC; CDR3: CASSSNPSLSYNEQFF
V: TRBV12-3/TRBV12-4; J: TRBJ2-1; size: few; D: TRBD2; DNA: TGTGCCAGCAGTTTCCGTAGCGGGGGGGCCTCGGTGGGGCAATATGAGCAGTTCTTC; CDR3: CASSFRSGGASVGQYEQFF
V: TRBV27; J: TRBJ2-2; size: NA; D: TRBD2; DNA: TGTGCCAGCAGTTACCGCGGGACTAGGGTGCCCGGGGAGCTGTTTTTT; CDR3: CASSYRGTRVPGELFF
V: TRBV20-1; J: TRBJ1-5; size: NA; D: TRBD1; DNA: TGCAGTGCTAGAGACGGGACAGGCCGAGGGGCCCAGCATTTT; CDR3: CSARDGTGRGAQHF
V: TRBV2; J: TRBJ2-7; size: NA; D: TRBD1; DNA: TGTGCCAGCAACGACAGGGGAACACCCTACGAGCAGTACTTC; CDR3: CASNDRGTPYEQYF
V: TRBV28; J: TRBJ1-1; size: NA; D: NA; DNA: TGTGCCAGCAGTTCCAATTCGGGAGGGACCGTGAGGGCTTTCTTT; CDR3: CASSSNSGGTVRAFF
V: TRBV6-9; J: TRBJ2-7; size: NA; D: TRBD2; DNA: TGTGCCAGCAGTTCGTTCGGGACTAGCGGGAGGCAATCCTACGAGCAGTACTTC; CDR3: CASSSFGTSGRQSYEQYF
V: TRBV7-6; J: TRBJ1-3; size: NA; D: NA; DNA: TGTGCCAGCAGCTTAGAGCCCCATGTTAGCTCTGGAAACACCATATATTTT; CDR3: CASSLEPHVSSGNTIYF
V: TRBV14; J: TRBJ1-5; size: NA; D: NA; DNA: TGTGCCAGCAGCCAAGATAGGGCAGGGGTTCAGCCCCAGCATTTT; CDR3: CASSQDRAGVQPQHF
V: TRBV14; J: TRBJ1-1; size: NA; D: NA; DNA: TGTGCCAGCCGACTCGACAGGCCTATAGGTTTCTTT; CDR3: CASRLDRPIGFF
V: TRBV19; J: TRBJ1-6; size: few; D: NA; DNA: TGTGCCAGTAGTATAACGGTCCCCGGGGATTCACCCCTCCACTTT; CDR3: CASSITVPGDSPLHF
V: TRBV20-1; J: TRBJ2-7; size: few; D: TRBD2; DNA: TGCAGTGCTAGCCGCATGGGGGTAGCGGGATTATACGAGCAGTACTTC; CDR3: CSASRMGVAGLYEQYF
V: TRBV7-2; J: TRBJ2-7; size: few; D: NA; DNA: TGTGCCAGCAGCTCCCCAGGGCGGCTCCTCTACGAGCAGTACTTC; CDR3: CASSSPGRLLYEQYF